This T cell receptor (delta chain) was found in a study of gamma-delta T cells after stem cell transplantation. Germline V CDR1 and CDR2: TSWWSYY, QGS. The CDR3 consists of 13 residues. Trimming shortened V by 3 bases and J by 4 bases, and 9 bases separated the two germline ends. This clone occurred a few times. TCRdb re-called clones from the RT-PCR reads via CATT. The repertoire consists of over 7,000 delta-chain clones, with about 15% occurring once and the leading ten covering 4.5% to 7.5%. This TCR was sampled from a human donor. It is not recorded whose cells these are; they may come from a transplant donor. The chain links TRDV1 to TRDJ1, with D unclear. Material for sequencing was gamma-delta T cells. The CDR3 is CALGDPSGDKLIF. Here the CDR3 DNA reads TGTGCTCTTGGGGACCCATCTGGCGATAAACTCATCTTT.